These 9 T cell receptor beta chains share one sample of origin, sequenced in a study of early T cells in non-severe SARS-CoV-2 infection. TCRdb analysed the 5' RACE reads with MiXCR anew, one entry per CDR3 protein. Among tens of thousands of distinct CDR3 sequences listed, approximately 6.6% were seen once. Sequenced here: whole blood, sampled at baseline. All receptors come from an adult who was a healthcare worker with PCR-confirmed SARS-CoV-2 infection or an uninfected control (not recorded which).

This clonotype appeared many times. The chain carries TRBV29-1 and TRBJ2-7, with a weak D call TRBD1 (6 bases). Between the trimmed V and J ends, which lost 1 base and 5 bases, there was a span of 12 bases. The CDR3 sequence is 13 residues long. Germline CDR1 and CDR2: SQVTM and ANQGSEA. CDR3 coding DNA: TGCAGCGTTGAAGGCCCACAGGGCCACGAGCAGTACTTC. This translates into CSVEGPQGHEQYF.

This clonotype was seen repeatedly, ten times or more. The V gene is TRBV18, the J gene TRBJ1-1, with D possibly being TRBD1 (5 bases). V was clipped by 1 base and J by 5 bases, with 11 bases between them. This CDR3 comprises 14 residues. Germline CDR1 reads KGHSH; CDR2 reads LQKENI. CDR3 region: CASSPQTAQTEAFF. The CDR3 DNA follows: TGTGCCAGCTCACCACAGACAGCACAAACTGAAGCTTTCTTT.

This clonotype was seen repeatedly, ten times or more. The rearrangement joins TRBV13 to TRBJ1-1; D is ambiguous. The CDR3 covers 17 residues. V was shortened by 5 bases and J by 1 base, with 20 bases between the two germline ends. Germline V lookup: CDR1 PRHDT, CDR2 FYEKMQ (reference sequence). The CDR3 here is CASSAASSFGENTEAFF. In DNA, the CDR3 is TGTGCCAGCAGCGCCGCCAGCTCTTTTGGTGAGAACACTGAAGCTTTCTTT.

This clonotype showed up many times. The chain couples TRBV12-5 to TRBJ1-5; no clear D. The CDR3 is 14 amino acids. Trimming pared 1 base from V and 4 bases from J, leaving 8 bases between. Germline CDR1 reads LGHNT; CDR2 reads FRNRAP. The CDR3 sequence is CASGLGFGNQPQHF. The CDR3 DNA reads as TGTGCTAGTGGTTTGGGTTTTGGAAATCAGCCCCAGCATTTT.

This clonotype occurred a few times. The V call is TRBV7-9, the J call TRBJ2-2; TRBD1 matches 9 bases. CDR1 SEHNR and CDR2 FQNEAQ come from the germline V gene (reference sequence). After removal of 7 bases from V and 6 bases from J, the junction contained 9 bases not matched to a gene. The CDR3 is 15 amino acids. The CDR3 bases are TGTGCCAGCACCCTTGGACAGGGGACGTCCGGGGAGCTGTTTTTT. Translated: CASTLGQGTSGELFF.

This clonotype was observed many times. The rearrangement uses TRBV27 and TRBJ1-6; D ambiguous. The CDR3 contains 15 residues. Per germline, CDR1 MNHEY and CDR2 SMNVEV (reference sequence). The V end lost 5 bases, the J end lost 3 bases, and 11 bases lay between the germline ends. The chain's CDR3 is CASSRADIYNSPLHF. The CDR3 nucleotides are TGTGCCAGCAGTAGAGCCGACATCTATAATTCACCCCTCCACTTT.

This clonotype was recorded a few times. The V call is TRBV7-2, the J call TRBJ2-3; 8 nucleotides match TRBD2. J lost 0 bases, V lost 5 bases, and 4 bases had no gene match. The CDR3 is 15 residues long. Germline V lookup: CDR1 SGHTA, CDR2 FQGNSA. The CDR3 region is CASSKERGSTDTQYF. For the CDR3, the DNA is TGTGCCAGCAGCAAAGAGCGGGGGAGCACAGATACGCAGTATTTT.

This clonotype was observed many times. The gene calls are TRBV4-1 and TRBJ2-1; the match to TRBD2 covers 12 bases. V was pared by 1 base and J by 0 bases, with 7 bases of the junction left unmatched. Germline loops: CDR1 MGHRA, CDR2 YSYEKL. The CDR3 runs to 19 residues. CDR3 region: CASSQGLAGAASSYNEQFF. CDR3 DNA: TGCGCCAGCAGCCAAGGACTAGCGGGGGCCGCTAGCTCCTACAATGAGCAGTTCTTC.

In the case of this clonotype: This sequence may be a read error, since a much larger clone differs from it by one base. CDR3: CAWSQQFEAFF. DNA of the CDR3: TGTGCCTGGAGTCAACAGTTTGAAGCTTTCTTT. V usage is TRBV30 and J usage is TRBJ1-1; D gene uncertain. Germline-derived CDR1 and CDR2 are GTSNPN and SVGIG (reference sequence). CDR3 length: 11 amino acids. Trimming took 2 bases from V and 7 from J, leaving 8 bases between them.